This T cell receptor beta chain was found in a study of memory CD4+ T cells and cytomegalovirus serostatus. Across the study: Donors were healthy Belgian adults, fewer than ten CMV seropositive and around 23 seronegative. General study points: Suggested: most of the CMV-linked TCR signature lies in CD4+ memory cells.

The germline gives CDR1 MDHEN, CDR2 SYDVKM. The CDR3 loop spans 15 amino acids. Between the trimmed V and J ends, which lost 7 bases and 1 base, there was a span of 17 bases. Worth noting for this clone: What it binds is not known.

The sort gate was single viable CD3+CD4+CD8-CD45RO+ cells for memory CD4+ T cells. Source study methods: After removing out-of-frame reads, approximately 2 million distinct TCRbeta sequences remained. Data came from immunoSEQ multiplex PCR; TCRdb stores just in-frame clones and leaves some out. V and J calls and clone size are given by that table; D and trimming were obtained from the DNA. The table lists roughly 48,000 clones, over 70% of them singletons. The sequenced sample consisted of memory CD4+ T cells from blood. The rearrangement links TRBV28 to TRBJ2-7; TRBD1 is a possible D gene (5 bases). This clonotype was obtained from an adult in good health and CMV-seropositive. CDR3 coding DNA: TGTGCCAGCATTCCCGCGAGACAGACATCCTACGAGCAGTACTTC. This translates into CASIPARQTSYEQYF.